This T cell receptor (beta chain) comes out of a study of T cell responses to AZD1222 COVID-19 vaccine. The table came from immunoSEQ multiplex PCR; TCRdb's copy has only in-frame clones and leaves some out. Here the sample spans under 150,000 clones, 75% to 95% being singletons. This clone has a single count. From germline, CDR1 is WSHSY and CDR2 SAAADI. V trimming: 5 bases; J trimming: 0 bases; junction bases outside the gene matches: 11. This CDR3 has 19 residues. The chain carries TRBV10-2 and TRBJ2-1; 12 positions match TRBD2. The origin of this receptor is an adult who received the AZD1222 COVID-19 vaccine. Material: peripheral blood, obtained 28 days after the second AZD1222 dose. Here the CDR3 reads CASSSPSGGARSSYNEQFF. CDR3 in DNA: TGCGCCAGCAGTTCCCCTAGCGGGGGGGCAAGGAGCTCCTACAATGAGCAGTTCTTC.